This TCR beta chain came from a study of blood T cell repertoires in COVID-19. Study-wide context: T cells, B-cell-depleted T cells, or PBMCs provided the cDNA or gDNA that served as material.

CDR1 and CDR2 (germline): SGDLS, YYNGEE. The CDR3 spans 15 residues. The V and J ends lost 0 bases and 9 bases, in that order; junction bases with no gene match: 8. The protocol was immunoSEQ multiplex PCR, while the TCRdb copy is restricted to in-frame clones and leaves out a portion. The sample includes under 20,000 clones, 75% to 85% of them seen just once. This chain joins TRBV9 and TRBJ2-1, with TRBD2 identical over 8 bases. The sequenced sample was peripheral blood. This TCR was sampled from a man older than 75 with active COVID-19. Here the CDR3 DNA reads TGTGCCAGCAGCGTAGGTAGCGGGACTGGGGTTGAGCAGTTCTTC. Translated: CASSVGSGTGVEQFF.